This entry lists 18 T cell receptor beta chains sequenced from one sample in a study of beta chain features in type 1 diabetes. Investigators reverse transcribed all isolated RNA, so they sequenced expressed TCRB transcripts. This table comes from immunoSEQ multiplex PCR, and its TCRdb copy is limited to in-frame clones, with some not included. In the table there are 130,000 to 150,000 clones, under 60% of which are singletons. Source material: Tregs from blood. The receptors derive from a man aged 18 to 29 in good health.

The chain couples TRBV7-8 to TRBJ2-5, with TRBD2 as a possible D gene (7 bases). Germline CDR1 and CDR2: SGHVS and FQNEAQ. Deletions cut 1 base from V and 8 bases from J, with 11 bases between. The length of the CDR3 is 13 residues. Written as DNA, the CDR3 is TGTGCCAGCAGCTTAGTCGCGGGGGCAACCCAGTACTTC. This sequence encodes CASSLVAGATQYF.

This chain joins TRBV19 and TRBJ2-3; 8 nucleotides align to TRBD1. V shed 6 bases, J shed 1 base, and the junction held 6 bases outside the gene matches. The germline V gene encodes CDR1 LNHDA and CDR2 SQIVND (reference sequence). The CDR3 is 15 amino acids. In nucleotides, the CDR3 is TGTGCCAGTAGCCACGGACAGGGACGCACAGATACGCAGTATTTT. This codes for CASSHGQGRTDTQYF.

This clone was detected once. This sequence joins TRBV18 and TRBJ2-1; 8 bases match TRBD2. The CDR3 has 15 amino acids. Germline CDR1 KGHSH, CDR2 LQKENI. J lost 2 bases, V lost 6 bases, and 6 bases had no gene match. CDR3 sequence: CASSPGTRAYNEQFF. The CDR3 coding sequence is TGTGCCAGCTCGCCCGGGACTAGGGCCTACAATGAGCAGTTCTTC.

The chain recombines TRBV19 with TRBJ1-1; 7 bases line up with TRBD1. With V trimmed by 7 bases and J by 4 bases, 9 bases remained unmatched. The CDR3 has 14 residues. The germline gives CDR1 LNHDA, CDR2 SQIVND (reference sequence). The CDR3 region is CASTLRGGGTEAFF. CDR3 bases: TGTGCCAGTACCTTACGAGGGGGCGGCACTGAAGCTTTCTTT.

The rearrangement uses TRBV28 and TRBJ2-1; 9 bases line up with TRBD2. CDR1 and CDR2 from the germline V gene are MDHEN and SYDVKM. V shed 6 bases, J shed 4 bases, and the junction held 7 bases outside the gene matches. The CDR3 runs 15 residues. CDR3 DNA sequence: TGTGCCAGCAGGGCTGGCGGGGGGGGATACAATGAGCAGTTCTTC. Translated: CASRAGGGGYNEQFF.

The gene calls are TRBV7-2 and TRBJ2-1, with D tentatively TRBD2 (5 bases). This CDR3 spans 16 amino acids. The V gene's germline CDR1 is SGHTA and CDR2 FQGNSA. The germline V and J ends were trimmed by 1 base and 2 bases, with 12 bases remaining between them. The CDR3 region is CASSLGLAFTYNEQFF. CDR3 nucleotide sequence: TGTGCCAGCAGCTTAGGATTAGCGTTTACCTACAATGAGCAGTTCTTC.

The chain is built from TRBV4-2 and TRBJ2-7; tentative D call: TRBD1 (5 bases). The germline CDR1 and CDR2 sequences are LGHNA and YNFKEQ. The V gene lost 1 base and the J gene lost 3 bases, with 10 bases spanning the gap. This CDR3 region has 14 residues. CDR3 amino acids: CASSQGIQDYEQYF. The CDR3 DNA reads TGTGCCAGCAGCCAAGGAATACAGGACTACGAGCAGTACTTC.

This clone was found a few times. This sequence joins TRBV7-2 and TRBJ2-1; 8 nucleotides agree with TRBD2. The V gene end was trimmed by 5 bases and the J gene end by 5 bases; junction bases not matched to a gene: 8. The CDR3 is made up of 15 amino acids. Per germline, CDR1 SGHTA and CDR2 FQGNSA. CDR3 bases: TGTGCCAGCAGCCGCGGGGGGAGAATCAACAATGAGCAGTTCTTC. The encoded protein is CASSRGGRINNEQFF.

The gene calls are TRBV9 and TRBJ2-5, with 7 bases that match TRBD2. The trim removed 0 bases at V and 2 bases at J, leaving 7 bases unmatched. The CDR3 runs 16 residues. CDR1 and CDR2 from the germline V gene are SGDLS and YYNGEE. The CDR3 nucleotides read TGTGCCAGCAGCGTAGCACTAGCGTCCGCGCAAGAGACCCAGTACTTC. Protein sequence: CASSVALASAQETQYF. The variable domain in full, with the rest retrieved from reference TRBV9 and TRBJ2-5, is DSGVTQTPKHLITATGQRVTLRCSPRSGDLSVYWYQQSLDQGLQFLIQYYNGEERAKGNILERFSAQQFPDLHSELNLSSLELGDSALYFCASSVALASAQETQYFGPGTRLLVL.

The chain couples TRBV4-2 to TRBJ1-6; TRBD1 matches 8 bases. CDR1 is LGHNA and CDR2 is YNFKEQ in the germline V gene. The V and J ends lost 0 bases and 9 bases, in that order; junction bases with no gene match: 7. The CDR3 has 16 residues. CDR3 region: CASSQDNDRGSSPLHF. For the CDR3, the DNA is TGTGCCAGCAGCCAAGATAATGACAGGGGCAGTTCACCCCTCCACTTT.

This rearrangement joins TRBV5-1 to TRBJ1-2; 12 bases are a match to TRBD1. V gave up 4 bases and J gave up 8 bases; unmatched junction bases: 9. The CDR3 sequence is 15 residues long. From germline, CDR1 is SGHRS and CDR2 YFSETQ. The CDR3 nucleotides read TGCGCCAGCAGCGACCGGGACAGGGGGCGTCGCGGCTACACCTTC. Translated, it gives CASSDRDRGRRGYTF.

This chain uses TRBV7-9 with TRBJ2-7, with TRBD2 as a possible D gene (7 bases). Germline CDR1 SEHNR, CDR2 FQNEAQ (reference sequence). The CDR3 has 14 residues. Trimming left V 2 bases short and J 0 bases short, with 8 bases between. CDR3 nucleotides: TGTGCCAGCAGCTTACGGGGGGCCTCCTACGAGCAGTACTTC. It yields the protein CASSLRGASYEQYF. Variable domain in full (rest from reference TRBV7-9 and TRBJ2-7): DTGVSQNPRHKITKRGQNVTFRCDPISEHNRLYWYRQTLGQGPEFLTYFQNEAQLEKSRLLSDRFSAERPKGSFSTLEIQRTEQGDSAMYLCASSLRGASYEQYFGPGTRLTVT.

This chain joins TRBV6-6 and TRBJ2-2, with a weak D call TRBD2 (5 bases). The CDR3 totals 16 residues. The V and J ends lost 0 bases and 3 bases respectively, with 11 bases between them. Germline CDR1 is MNHNY and CDR2 is SVGAGI (reference sequence). In DNA form, the CDR3 reads TGTGCCAGCAGTTACTCCGCCGGACTTTACACCGGGGAGCTGTTTTTT. Its translation is CASSYSAGLYTGELFF.

The gene calls are TRBV10-3 and TRBJ2-1; 9 nucleotides match TRBD2. This CDR3 comprises 14 residues. The J segment lost 4 bases and the V segment lost 8 bases, leaving 6 bases of the junction unmatched. Germline assignment: CDR1 ENHRY and CDR2 SYGVKD. The CDR3 region has the DNA TGTGCCATCGGAAGCGGGGGGTCTTACAATGAGCAGTTCTTC. Amino acids: CAIGSGGSYNEQFF.

V usage is TRBV4-2 and J usage is TRBJ2-7; possible D gene TRBD2, 5 bases. Trimming removed 1 base from V and 3 bases from J, with 13 bases in between. The CDR3 runs to 15 residues. Germline V lookup: CDR1 LGHNA, CDR2 YNFKEQ. The CDR3 loop reads CASSQVSRAFYEQYF. Here the CDR3 DNA reads TGTGCCAGCAGCCAAGTATCGAGGGCCTTCTACGAGCAGTACTTC.

Only a few counts were recorded for this clone. This sequence joins TRBV6-1 and TRBJ2-6; D is unclear. Germline values: CDR1 MNHNS, CDR2 SASEGT. The CDR3 has 13 amino acids. Trimming took 10 bases from V and 4 from J, leaving 11 bases between them. The chain's CDR3 is CATGLPGANVLTF. Here the CDR3 DNA reads TGTGCCACTGGGCTCCCCGGGGCCAACGTCCTGACTTTC.

This clone has a handful of counts. This chain links TRBV15 with TRBJ1-2; weak D call: TRBD1 (6 bases). Germline V gives CDR1 LNHNV, CDR2 YYDKDF (reference sequence). The ends were cut back, 4 bases at V and 2 bases at J, with 11 bases in the middle. The length of the CDR3 is 14 residues. The CDR3 DNA is TGTGCCACCAGCAAGTCCCAGGGGAACTATGGCTACACCTTC. It yields the protein CATSKSQGNYGYTF.

The V gene is TRBV28, the J gene TRBJ1-2; 9 bases agree with TRBD1. With 3 bases clipped from V and 8 bases from J, the junction kept 16 bases outside the gene matches. This CDR3 has 17 amino acids. The germline gives CDR1 MDHEN, CDR2 SYDVKM. The CDR3, as DNA: TGTGCCAGCAGTTTGGGCCGGGCCGGGACAGGGCTAAAAGGCTACACCTTC. It encodes CASSLGRAGTGLKGYTF.